These T cell receptor beta chains were read from a single sample in a study of a mutant IDH1 vaccine in newly diagnosed glioma. Their antigen targets remain unknown. Generated by immunoSEQ multiplex PCR, the TCRdb table keeps only in-frame clones and is missing some. This table has tens of thousands of clones, 76% appearing once. Sequenced here: PBMCs, sampled from a glioma patient whose treatment included an IDH1 peptide vaccine. The receptor source for this set is a woman in her thirties or forties with glioma. Some clones in this sample may be carry-over from other donors' samples. Both conserved end residues are part of each CDR3. D genes are given only for firm matches. For some rows the clone size is stated as once, few or many, or as a class when expanded; others skip it.

d_gene,abundance,v_gene,j_gene,CDR3nt,CDR3aa
-,-,TRBV7-2,TRBJ2-5,TGTGCCAGCAGCCCGGGGGACGCTCAGCGGGAGACCCAGTACTTC,CASSPGDAQRETQYF
TRBD2,-,TRBV30,TRBJ2-3,TGTGCCTGGGGGAACCAGGGTGGGGGGGGAGATACGCAGTATTTT,CAWGNQGGGGDTQYF
TRBD1,-,TRBV5-4,TRBJ1-1,TGTGCCAGCAGCGGAAGACAGGGGACGGATGAAGCTTTCTTT,CASSGRQGTDEAFF
-,-,TRBV6-1,TRBJ1-3,TGTGCCAGCAGTGCGGGCCCTTACTCTGGAAACACCATATATTTT,CASSAGPYSGNTIYF
-,-,TRBV28,TRBJ1-2,TGTGCCAGCAGTTTATCCCAGGGTCGGAGCTACACCTTC,CASSLSQGRSYTF
-,-,TRBV6-5,TRBJ1-6,TGTGCCAGCAGTTACTCTCCGGGCCACGGGAATTCACCCCTCCACTTT,CASSYSPGHGNSPLHF
-,-,TRBV2,TRBJ2-7,TGTGCCAGCAGTGAAACGCCATCCTACGAGCAGTACTTC,CASSETPSYEQYF
-,-,TRBV14,TRBJ2-6,TGTGCCAGCAGCCAAGGACTGCGAGAGGCCAACGTCCTGACTTTC,CASSQGLREANVLTF
-,-,TRBV27,TRBJ1-4,TGTGCCAGCAGTCTAAACCTCGGGCGGGGGGCAAGTGAAAAACTGTTTTTT,CASSLNLGRGASEKLFF
-,-,TRBV29-1,TRBJ1-2,TGCAGCGCTGGGGTGGTTGACTATGGCTACACCTTC,CSAGVVDYGYTF
TRBD1,-,TRBV5-4,TRBJ2-5,TGTGCCACCTCGACTTGGGACAGGAGGGAAGAGACCCAGTACTTC,CATSTWDRREETQYF
-,-,TRBV20-1,TRBJ2-4,TGCAGTGCTAAGTCGGGGGACATTCAGTACTTC,CSAKSGDIQYF
-,-,TRBV19,TRBJ2-7,TGTGCCACGAACGGGGGATCCTACGAGCAGTACTTC,CATNGGSYEQYF
TRBD1,-,TRBV29-1,TRBJ1-1,TGCAGCGTTGAACTTACAGGGGGCACTGAAGCTTTCTTT,CSVELTGGTEAFF
TRBD2,-,TRBV18,TRBJ2-7,TGTGCCAGCACTCGGGAGGGAGGCGAGCAGTACTTC,CASTREGGEQYF
TRBD1,-,TRBV6-1,TRBJ1-1,TGTGCCAGCAGTGGTGCGACAGGGGGAACTGAAGCTTTCTTT,CASSGATGGTEAFF
TRBD1,-,TRBV2,TRBJ2-1,TGTGCCTGGCCGGGGACAGGTTACAATGAGCAGTTCTTC,CAWPGTGYNEQFF
TRBD2,-,TRBV19,TRBJ2-3,TGTGCCAGTAGCCTGGGGGAGGGGCGTGGGACGCAGTATTTT,CASSLGEGRGTQYF
TRBD1,-,TRBV29-1,TRBJ2-5,TGCAGCGTCGTTAACAGGGGGATAGAGACCCAGTACTTC,CSVVNRGIETQYF
-,once,TRBV9,TRBJ2-3,TGTGCCAGCAGCGTTACGCGGGGGCGCACAGATACGCAGTATTTT,CASSVTRGRTDTQYF
-,-,TRBV27,TRBJ1-5,TGTGCCAGCAGTTTGGTTTGGGGACTGAATCAGCCCCAGCATTTT,CASSLVWGLNQPQHF
-,-,TRBV30,TRBJ1-1,TGTGCCTGGAGTGTACTCGGAGGAATGAACACTGAAGCTTTCTTT,CAWSVLGGMNTEAFF
TRBD1,-,TRBV30,TRBJ1-5,TGTGCCTGGAGTACAGGGGAGTATAGCAATCAGCCCCAGCATTTT,CAWSTGEYSNQPQHF
TRBD2,-,TRBV6-4,TRBJ2-3,TGTGCCAGCAGTCCCGCGGGGGGCGCAACAGATACGCAGTATTTT,CASSPAGGATDTQYF
-,-,TRBV7-6,TRBJ1-2,TGTGCCAGCCCAGGGGTCGGCTACACCTTC,CASPGVGYTF
TRBD1,-,TRBV5-4,TRBJ1-1,TGTGCCAGCAGCACGAGGACAGGAAACACTGAAGCTTTCTTT,CASSTRTGNTEAFF
TRBD1,-,TRBV5-1,TRBJ1-1,TGCGCCAGCAGCTTGGTGGGGACAGGGAACACTGAAGCTTTCTTT,CASSLVGTGNTEAFF
TRBD1,few,TRBV4-1,TRBJ1-1,TGCGCCAGCAGCCAAAACAGGGGATTTTTTGAAGCTTTCTTT,CASSQNRGFFEAFF
TRBD2,-,TRBV7-2,TRBJ2-1,TGTGCCAGCAGTCCTATGCGGGGGGGTTACAATGAGCAGTTCTTC,CASSPMRGGYNEQFF
TRBD1,-,TRBV18,TRBJ1-5,TGTGCCAGCTCATTTGGGACAGGCAGCGACAAGCCCCAGCATTTT,CASSFGTGSDKPQHF
-,-,TRBV2,TRBJ1-2,TGTGCCAGCAACGTTCTCCAAAACTATGGCTACACCTTC,CASNVLQNYGYTF
-,-,TRBV19,TRBJ1-6,TGTGCCAGTAGAGCGAGGGCGAGCTCCTATAATTCACCCCTCCACTTT,CASRARASSYNSPLHF
-,-,TRBV15,TRBJ2-7,TGTGCCACCAGCAGAGATAGACAGTATAGTTACGAGCAGTACTTC,CATSRDRQYSYEQYF
-,-,TRBV5-6,TRBJ2-7,TGTGCCAGCAGCTTGCGCTACGAGCAGTACTTC,CASSLRYEQYF
-,-,TRBV5-1,TRBJ1-2,TGCGCCAGCAGCTCTGGGCCTTCTATGAACACCTATGGCTACACCTTC,CASSSGPSMNTYGYTF
-,-,TRBV5-8,TRBJ2-7,TGTGCCAGCAGTCGACAGGCTGCCTCCTACGAGCAGTACTTC,CASSRQAASYEQYF
TRBD2,once,TRBV13,TRBJ2-5,TGTGCCAGCAGCCCTTCCGGACTAGCGGGGATCTCGGAGACCCAGTACTTC,CASSPSGLAGISETQYF
TRBD1,-,TRBV29-1,TRBJ1-1,TGCAGCGTTGAAGATCGGGCAGGGGGCTCGTTGGTGCACACTGAAGCTTTCTTT,CSVEDRAGGSLVHTEAFF
-,few,TRBV2,TRBJ2-5,TGTGCCAGCAGTCGTAACTCCCAAGAGACCCAGTACTTC,CASSRNSQETQYF
-,-,TRBV10-1,TRBJ1-6,TGCGCCAGCAGTGTTGGGGGGTCCTCACCCCTCCACTTT,CASSVGGSSPLHF
-,-,TRBV30,TRBJ2-1,TGTGCCTGGAGTGGAGGGTACAATGAGCAGTTCTTC,CAWSGGYNEQFF
-,-,TRBV9,TRBJ2-7,TGTGCCAGCAGCGTAGGAGGCCTTTCCTACGAGCAGTACTTC,CASSVGGLSYEQYF
-,-,TRBV19,TRBJ1-1,TGTGCCAGTAGTATTAGGCAAACGAACACTGAAGCTTTCTTT,CASSIRQTNTEAFF
-,-,TRBV7-8,TRBJ2-3,TGTGCCAGCAGCAGAGGGAGTAGCACAGATACGCAGTATTTT,CASSRGSSTDTQYF
-,-,TRBV7-8,TRBJ1-3,TGTGCCAGCAGCTTAGGGTTCGGCGGAAACACCATATATTTT,CASSLGFGGNTIYF
-,few,TRBV19,TRBJ1-1,TGTGCCAGTAGTATGGGAACAGGGTTGAACACTGAAGCTTTCTTT,CASSMGTGLNTEAFF
-,few,TRBV30,TRBJ1-1,TGTGCCTGGAGTGTAGGGGTACTAACTGAAGCTTTCTTT,CAWSVGVLTEAFF
-,-,TRBV6-5,TRBJ2-5,TGTGCCAGCAGTTACAGGGGGGCGGGGGAGACCCAGTACTTC,CASSYRGAGETQYF
TRBD2,few,TRBV27,TRBJ2-2,TGTGCCAGCAGTCTGACTAGCGGAGGCCCCCGGGAGCTGTTTTTT,CASSLTSGGPRELFF
-,-,TRBV6-6,TRBJ2-3,TGTGCCAGCAGTTACCTCCAGGTCACAGATACGCAGTATTTT,CASSYLQVTDTQYF
-,-,TRBV2,TRBJ2-1,TGTGCCAGCAGTGAAGGTCCTGAGCAGTTCTTC,CASSEGPEQFF
TRBD1,-,TRBV7-2,TRBJ2-1,TGTGCCAGCAGCTCCAGAACCAGGGGGTTGGAGCAGTTCTTC,CASSSRTRGLEQFF
TRBD1,-,TRBV2,TRBJ2-7,TGTGCCAGCAGCCAAACAGGGGCGAACCCCTACGAGCAGTACTTC,CASSQTGANPYEQYF